The clone carrying this T cell receptor (beta chain) was counted a few times. No antigen is known for it. Germline V CDR1 and CDR2: ENHRY, SYGVKD. The CDR3 runs to 13 residues. With 8 bases removed from V and 0 bases from J, the gap between germline ends came to 10 bases. This specimen belongs to a study of TIL therapy for anti-PD-1-resistant metastatic lung cancer. The overall study: Most patients had lung adenocarcinoma; a few tumors were EGFR-mutant, two ALK-rearranged; half smoked currently or formerly. Tumors carried a median roughly 1.5 non-synonymous mutations per megabase.

Time point given: pre-treatment sample, taken before nivolumab and TIL therapy. Sequencing used immunoSEQ v3. Survey-level samples got around 2.1 million read pairs; deep-level samples got about 4.5-6.5 million. Assay: immunoSEQ multiplex PCR; the TCRdb copy retains only in-frame clones and omits some. Here the sample spans under 35,000 clones, 74% being singletons. Broader study findings: TIL clonotype persistence in blood showed no apparent association with response.

The receptor comes from a woman between 30 and 80 years old with non-small cell lung cancer. Sample: blood, taken at baseline. The chain joins TRBV10-3 to TRBJ1-1; weak D call: TRBD1 (5 bases). CDR3 amino acids: CAIGAVLNTEAFF. CDR3 DNA: TGTGCCATCGGGGCAGTTTTGAACACTGAAGCTTTCTTT.